These 16 T cell receptor beta chains came from one sample sequenced in a study of vaccination and CD4 T cells after COVID-19. The treatment was: roughly nine-day PBMC culture with coronavirus spike peptide pools or control peptides (ViraFEST assay). No antigen is known for these receptors. Cultured CD4+ T cell DNA underwent sequencing with the Oncomine TCR Beta short-read assay. TCRdb recomputed calls from the PCR reads with MiXCR, one row per CDR3 protein. The sample shows tens of thousands of distinct CDR3 sequences, about three fifths of them seen only once. Sequenced material: CD4+ T cells from blood, cultured in vitro. The receptors were sampled from a human donor who had recovered from COVID-19.

The rearrangement links TRBV6-1 to TRBJ2-7, with D possibly matching TRBD2 (6 bases). The CDR3 has 15 amino acids. Germline CDR1 and CDR2: MNHNS and SASEGT. Trimming took off 4 bases at V and 1 base at J, with 14 bases between the two ends. The DNA of the CDR3 is TGTGCCAGCAGTGCCAGGGACTCAGGATCCTACGAGCAGTACTTC. Translating gives CASSARDSGSYEQYF.

This clonotype was found a few times. V gene TRBV11-1 combines with J gene TRBJ2-2; D perhaps matches TRBD2 (7 bases). Trimming pared 5 bases from V and 3 bases from J, leaving 13 bases between. The CDR3 loop spans 15 amino acids. Germline V gene lookup returns CDR1 SGHAT and CDR2 FQDESV (reference sequence). DNA of the CDR3: TGTGCCAGCAGCAAAGGGGGGGGCGACACCGGGGAGCTGTTTTTT. It yields the protein CASSKGGGDTGELFF.

This clonotype came up a few times. This rearrangement joins TRBV20-1 to TRBJ1-1; 7 bases line up with TRBD1. This CDR3 is built from 13 residues. The germline CDR1 and CDR2 sequences are DFQATT and SNEGSKA (reference sequence). V dropped 5 bases and J dropped 2; count of bases not matched to a gene: 5. The CDR3 reads CSALQGTNTEAFF. CDR3 sequence (DNA): TGCAGTGCTTTACAGGGGACCAACACTGAAGCTTTCTTT.

The rearrangement links TRBV7-9 to TRBJ2-1, with 9 positions matching TRBD2. Germline loops: CDR1 SEHNR, CDR2 FQNEAQ (reference sequence). V trimming: 5 bases; J trimming: 7 bases; junction bases outside the gene matches: 12. The CDR3 is made up of 16 amino acids. Written as DNA, the CDR3 is TGTGCCAGCAGCCCAGTTAGCGGGAGTCCGGTAAATGAGCAGTTCTTC. Amino acid sequence: CASSPVSGSPVNEQFF.

The V call is TRBV28, the J call TRBJ1-2, with TRBD1 matching over 7 bases. Trimming at V came to 8 bases and at J to 1 base, leaving 10 bases not matched to a gene. The CDR3 has 15 amino acids. CDR1 is MDHEN and CDR2 is SYDVKM in the germline V gene. DNA of the CDR3: TGTGCCAGCGCCTTAGGGGACAGACTTAACTATGGCTACACCTTC. The encoded protein is CASALGDRLNYGYTF.

There are a few counts of this clonotype. The chain is built from TRBV24-1 and TRBJ1-2; 7 positions agree with TRBD1. The junction had 21 bases not matched to a gene; V was cut back by 4 bases and J by 8 bases. CDR1 is KGHDR, CDR2 SFDVKD, per germline. The CDR3 loop spans 18 amino acids. The CDR3 DNA is TGTGCCACCAGTGACCGGTGGACAGGAAGGGGCCGCCAAGGAGGCTACACCTTC. Translated: CATSDRWTGRGRQGGYTF.

This clonotype was detected a few times. The V and J genes are TRBV7-3 and TRBJ1-6; TRBD1 is a possible D gene (5 bases). V lost 2 bases and J lost 6, with 8 bases in between. The germline V gene has CDR1 SGHTA and CDR2 FQGTGA. This CDR3 comprises 14 residues. This chain's CDR3 is CASSLSGPNSPLHF. The CDR3 coding sequence is TGTGCCAGCAGCTTATCGGGGCCTAATTCACCCCTCCACTTT.

The CDR3 sequence: CASSPQGGLSYEQYF. In DNA form, the CDR3 reads TGTGCCAGCAGCCCGCAGGGAGGCCTCTCCTACGAGCAGTACTTC. V and J are TRBV7-9 and TRBJ2-7, with D tentatively TRBD2 (6 bases). Trimming stripped 5 bases from V and 0 bases from J, with 14 bases between. The germline gives CDR1 SEHNR, CDR2 FQNEAQ (reference sequence). The CDR3 totals 15 residues.

The chain couples TRBV5-5 to TRBJ2-7; possible D gene TRBD1, 5 bases. V gave up 1 base and J gave up 2 bases, with 10 bases separating them. The CDR3 covers 14 residues. CDR1 and CDR2 (germline): SGHKS, YYEKEE (reference sequence). The CDR3 loop reads CASSLTGTTYEQYF. The CDR3 nucleotides are TGTGCCAGCAGCTTGACAGGTACAACCTACGAGCAGTACTTC.

This clonotype has just a few counts. V and J are TRBV20-1 and TRBJ1-1; D remains unclear. The V gene's germline CDR1 is DFQATT and CDR2 SNEGSKA (reference sequence). The CDR3 sequence is 14 residues long. Trimming cost V 1 base and J 1 base, with 10 bases left between them. CDR3 bases: TGCAGTGCTAGAGTCGCCAGACAGAACACTGAAGCTTTCTTT. Amino acids: CSARVARQNTEAFF.

The chain employs TRBV20-1 and TRBJ2-1, with D perhaps matching TRBD2 (6 bases). Germline V lookup: CDR1 DFQATT, CDR2 SNEGSKA (reference sequence). The CDR3 runs to 18 residues. Trimming pared 5 bases from V and 0 bases from J, leaving 23 bases between. CDR3 protein: CSARRDWRHYHSYNEQFF. Written as DNA, the CDR3 is TGCAGTGCTCGCCGGGACTGGCGCCACTACCACTCCTACAATGAGCAGTTCTTC.

This clonotype was seen a handful of times. This CDR3 reads CASSFQGHNSPLHF. CDR3 DNA: TGTGCCAGCAGCTTCCAGGGTCACAATTCACCCCTCCACTTT. The gene calls are TRBV7-2 and TRBJ1-6, with a possible D match to TRBD1 (5 bases). The CDR3 contains 14 residues. The germline V gene encodes CDR1 SGHTA and CDR2 FQGNSA. V dropped 3 bases and J dropped 7 bases, with 10 bases sitting between them.

V and J are TRBV20-1 and TRBJ2-7, with 10 bases fitting TRBD1. V shed 2 bases and J 7 bases; nucleotides not matched to a gene: 11. There are 15 residues in the CDR3. Germline V gives CDR1 DFQATT, CDR2 SNEGSKA (reference sequence). The CDR3, as DNA: TGCAGTGCTAGACCGGGGACAGGGGAATCGGGAGAGCAGTACTTC. Its protein product is CSARPGTGESGEQYF.

The rearrangement joins TRBV28 to TRBJ2-7, with D possibly called TRBD1 or TRBD2 (5 bases each). The germline V gene encodes CDR1 MDHEN and CDR2 SYDVKM. Trimming took off 4 bases at V and 3 bases at J, with 13 bases between the two ends. CDR3 size: 14 residues. The CDR3 region is CASSSGTLLYEQYF. The CDR3 region has the DNA TGTGCCAGCAGTTCCGGGACCCTACTCTACGAGCAGTACTTC. Filled out from reference TRBV28 and TRBJ2-7, the complete variable domain reads DVKVTQSSRYLVKRTGEKVFLECVQDMDHENMFWYRQDPGLGLRLIYFSYDVKMKEKGDIPEGYSVSREKKERFSLILESASTNQTSMYLCASSSGTLLYEQYFGPGTRLTVT.

The chain links TRBV20-1 to TRBJ2-1, with 10 bases fitting TRBD2. Unmatched junction bases numbered 8, after V lost 6 bases and J lost 6 bases. The CDR3 runs 14 residues. The germline gives CDR1 DFQATT, CDR2 SNEGSKA (reference sequence). DNA of the CDR3: TGCAGTGCGACCGTAGCGGGAGGCCTCAATGAGCAGTTCTTC. Amino acid sequence: CSATVAGGLNEQFF.

The chain carries TRBV24-1 and TRBJ2-3; D gene uncertain. Germline V gene data show CDR1 as KGHDR and CDR2 as SFDVKD. V dropped 5 bases and J dropped 1 base, with 15 bases sitting between them. CDR3 length: 16 amino acids. For the CDR3, the DNA is TGTGCCACCAGTGCCCGCTCAAAGTTGGGCACAGATACGCAGTATTTT. Translating gives CATSARSKLGTDTQYF.